This T cell receptor beta chain was sequenced during a study of control samples from healthy donors and cancer patients. Germline V gene data show CDR1 as GTSNPN and CDR2 as SVGIG (reference sequence). This CDR3 has 16 amino acids. The ends lost 0 bases at V and 6 bases at J; junction bases unmatched: 10. Only in-frame clones appear in the TCRdb table, and some are missing; sequencing was by immunoSEQ multiplex PCR. Here the sample spans 150,000 to 200,000 clones, 90% to 95% being singletons. The clonotype originates from a man between 18 and 35 years old in good health. Material for sequencing was blood. The V call is TRBV30, the J call TRBJ2-1; 8 nucleotides align to TRBD2. The CDR3 region has the DNA TGTGCCTGGAGTGTCCTACCCGGACGGGAGGGCAATGAGCAGTTCTTC. Protein sequence: CAWSVLPGREGNEQFF.